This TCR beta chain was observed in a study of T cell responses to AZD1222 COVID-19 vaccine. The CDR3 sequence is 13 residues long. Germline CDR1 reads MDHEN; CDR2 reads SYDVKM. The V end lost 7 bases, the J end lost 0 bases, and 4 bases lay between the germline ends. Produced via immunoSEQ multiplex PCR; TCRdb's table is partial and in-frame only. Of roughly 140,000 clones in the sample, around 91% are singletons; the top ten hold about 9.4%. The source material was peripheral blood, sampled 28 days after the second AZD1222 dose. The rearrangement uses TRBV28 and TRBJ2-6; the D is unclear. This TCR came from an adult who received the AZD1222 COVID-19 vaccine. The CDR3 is CASIPSGANVLTF. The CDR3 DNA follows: TGTGCCAGCATCCCCTCTGGGGCCAACGTCCTGACTTTC.